The 3 T cell receptor beta chains below were found in one sample sequenced in a study of OX40 agonist ivuxolimab in advanced cancers. Method: immunoSEQ multiplex PCR; TCRdb's copy keeps in-frame clones and lacks some. This table holds over 20,000 clones, roughly three quarters found once. The sample consisted of CD4+ or CD8+ T cells sorted from blood, taken in a trial of the OX40 agonist ivuxolimab. These receptors were obtained from an adult with an advanced solid tumor such as melanoma, head and neck, liver or kidney cancer.

The rearrangement uses TRBV28 and TRBJ1-4; tentatively, D is TRBD1 (5 bases). Germline CDR1 and CDR2: MDHEN and SYDVKM. The CDR3 has 20 residues. With 5 bases removed from V and 0 bases from J, the gap between germline ends came to 25 bases. The CDR3 protein is CASSTTYRGRRTTTNEKLFF. CDR3 in DNA: TGTGCCAGCAGTACAACGTATAGGGGCAGAAGAACTACAACTAATGAAAAACTGTTTTTT.

This clone was seen only a few times. The chain combines TRBV11-2 with TRBJ2-2, with TRBD2 matching 10 bases. The CDR3 loop spans 17 amino acids. Germline CDR1 reads SGHAT; CDR2 reads FQNNGV. Trimming took 2 bases from V and 2 from J; bases not matched to a gene: 5. The CDR3 is CASSLIAGGINTGELFF. As DNA, the CDR3 is TGTGCCAGCAGCTTAATAGCGGGGGGAATCAACACCGGGGAGCTGTTTTTT.

This chain links TRBV19 with TRBJ1-4; D gene ambiguous. The CDR3 extends over 15 amino acids. Per germline, CDR1 LNHDA and CDR2 SQIVND (reference sequence). Trimming took 2 bases from V and 10 from J, leaving 17 bases between them. The CDR3 is CASSISGNLGGKLFF. Written as DNA, the CDR3 is TGTGCCAGTAGTATATCCGGCAACCTGGGTGGAAAACTGTTTTTT.